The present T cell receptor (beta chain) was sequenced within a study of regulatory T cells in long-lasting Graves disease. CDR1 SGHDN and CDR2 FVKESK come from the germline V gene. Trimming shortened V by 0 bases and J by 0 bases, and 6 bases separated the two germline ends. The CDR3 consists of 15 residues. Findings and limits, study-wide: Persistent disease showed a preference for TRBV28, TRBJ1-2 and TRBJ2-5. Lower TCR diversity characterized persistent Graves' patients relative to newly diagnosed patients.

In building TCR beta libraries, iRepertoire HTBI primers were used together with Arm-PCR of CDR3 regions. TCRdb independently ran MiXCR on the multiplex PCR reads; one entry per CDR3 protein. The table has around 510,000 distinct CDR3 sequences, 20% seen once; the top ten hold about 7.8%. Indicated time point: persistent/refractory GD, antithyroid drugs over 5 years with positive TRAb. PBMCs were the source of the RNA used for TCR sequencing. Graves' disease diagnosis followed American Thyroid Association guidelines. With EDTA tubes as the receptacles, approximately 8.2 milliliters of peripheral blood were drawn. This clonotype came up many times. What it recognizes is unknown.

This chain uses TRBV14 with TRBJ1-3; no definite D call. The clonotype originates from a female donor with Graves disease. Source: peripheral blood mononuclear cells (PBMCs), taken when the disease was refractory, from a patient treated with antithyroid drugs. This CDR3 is CASSQEQHSGNTIYF. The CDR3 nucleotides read TGTGCCAGCAGCCAAGAACAGCACTCTGGAAACACCATATATTTT.